Listed here is a single TCR beta chain. The data were obtained in a study of blood T cell repertoires in COVID-19. Overall study: Specimens from acute and convalescent COVID-19 originated in the United States, Italy and Spain. PBMCs, B-cell-depleted T cells, or T cells were the source of the cDNA or gDNA that made up the material.

Authors' data handling: Estimation of nucleated cell counts relied on the amplification of reference gene primers. Sequenced by immunoSEQ multiplex PCR; TCRdb stores in-frame clones only, minus some. The DNA was the basis for D and trimming; V, J and clone size are from that table. The data contain about 140,000 clones, roughly 84% of them singletons. This clonotype was obtained from a woman aged 55 to 70 with acute or convalescent COVID-19. Sequencing was performed on peripheral blood.

This CDR3 is CASSQEGGLYNEQFF. CDR3 bases: TGTGCCAGCAGCCAAGAGGGGGGGCTTTACAATGAGCAGTTCTTC. The chain joins TRBV4-2 to TRBJ2-1, with a possible D match to TRBD2 (7 bases). The CDR3 runs 15 residues. The germline gives CDR1 LGHNA, CDR2 YNFKEQ. V was cut by 0 bases and J by 4 bases, with 10 bases left in between.